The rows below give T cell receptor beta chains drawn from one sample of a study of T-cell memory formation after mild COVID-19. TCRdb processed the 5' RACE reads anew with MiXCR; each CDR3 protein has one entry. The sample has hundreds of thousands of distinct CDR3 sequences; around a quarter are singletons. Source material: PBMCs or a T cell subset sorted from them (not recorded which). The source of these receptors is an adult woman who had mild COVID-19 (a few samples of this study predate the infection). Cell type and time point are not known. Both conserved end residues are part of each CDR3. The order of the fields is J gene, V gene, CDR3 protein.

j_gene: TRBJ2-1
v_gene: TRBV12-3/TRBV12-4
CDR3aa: CASSPSAGSGDNNEQFF

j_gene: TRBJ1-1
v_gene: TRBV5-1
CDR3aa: CASSSETWDTEAFF

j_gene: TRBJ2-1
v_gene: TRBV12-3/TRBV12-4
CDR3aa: CASSSGNRGEQFF

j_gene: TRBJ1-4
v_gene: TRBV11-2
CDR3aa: CASSLVGSTNEKLFF

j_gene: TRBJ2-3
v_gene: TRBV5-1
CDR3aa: CASTNSGGAGDTQYF

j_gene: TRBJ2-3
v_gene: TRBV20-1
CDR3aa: CSVFGASTPDTQYF

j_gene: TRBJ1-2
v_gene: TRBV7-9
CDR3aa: CASSYGLQGALSDGYTF

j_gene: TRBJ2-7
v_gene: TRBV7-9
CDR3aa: CASTPPYNSYEQYF

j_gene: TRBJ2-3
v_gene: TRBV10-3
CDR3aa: CAIRPPDWEEDTQYF

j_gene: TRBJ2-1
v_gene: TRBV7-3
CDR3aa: CASSLTAARNNEQFF